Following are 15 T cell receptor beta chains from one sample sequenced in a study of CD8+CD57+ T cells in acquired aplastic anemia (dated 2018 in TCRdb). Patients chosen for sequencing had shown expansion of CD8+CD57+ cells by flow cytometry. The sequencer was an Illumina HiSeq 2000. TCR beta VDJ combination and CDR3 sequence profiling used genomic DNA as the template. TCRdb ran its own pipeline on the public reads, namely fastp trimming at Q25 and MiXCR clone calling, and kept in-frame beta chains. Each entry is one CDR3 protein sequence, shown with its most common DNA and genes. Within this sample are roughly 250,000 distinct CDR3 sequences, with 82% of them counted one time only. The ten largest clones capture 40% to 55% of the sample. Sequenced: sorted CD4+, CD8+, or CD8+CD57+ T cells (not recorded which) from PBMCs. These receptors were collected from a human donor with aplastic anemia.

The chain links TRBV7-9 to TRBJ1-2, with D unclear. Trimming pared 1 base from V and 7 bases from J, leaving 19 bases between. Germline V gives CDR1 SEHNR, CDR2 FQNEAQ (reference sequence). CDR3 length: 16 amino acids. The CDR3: CASSLVTGELVFGYTF. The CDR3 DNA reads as TGTGCCAGCAGCTTAGTAACCGGGGAGCTCGTTTTTGGCTACACCTTC.

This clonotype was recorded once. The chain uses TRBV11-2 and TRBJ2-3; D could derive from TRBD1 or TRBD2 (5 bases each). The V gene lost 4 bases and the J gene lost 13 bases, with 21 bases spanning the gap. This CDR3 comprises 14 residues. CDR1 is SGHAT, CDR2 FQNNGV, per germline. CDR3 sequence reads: CASSSEGETRVKYF. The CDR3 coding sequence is TGTGCCAGCAGCTCGGAAGGGGAGACCCGGGTCAAGTATTTT.

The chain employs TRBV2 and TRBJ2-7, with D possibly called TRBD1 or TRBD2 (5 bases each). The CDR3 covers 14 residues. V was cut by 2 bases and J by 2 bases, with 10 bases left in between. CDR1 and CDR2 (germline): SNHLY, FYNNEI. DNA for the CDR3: TGTGCCAGCAGTGAAATTGGGGGAACCTACGAGCAGTACTTC. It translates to CASSEIGGTYEQYF.

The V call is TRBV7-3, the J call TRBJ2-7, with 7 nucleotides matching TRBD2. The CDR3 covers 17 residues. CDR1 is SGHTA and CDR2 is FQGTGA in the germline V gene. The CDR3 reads CASSLSRAASGDYGQYV. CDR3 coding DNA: TGTGCCAGCAGCTTAAGTCGCGCGGCTAGCGGTGACTACGGGCAGTACGTC.

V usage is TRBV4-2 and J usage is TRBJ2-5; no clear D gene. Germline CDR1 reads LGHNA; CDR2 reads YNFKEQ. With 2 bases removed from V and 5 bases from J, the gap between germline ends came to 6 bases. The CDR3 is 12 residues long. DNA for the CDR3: TGTGCCAGCAGCCAACTCGGGGAGACCCAGTACTTC. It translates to CASSQLGETQYF.

CDR3 loop: CASSPRSPNTGELFF. CDR3 DNA: TGTGCCAGCAGCCCACGGAGTCCGAACACCGGGGAGCTGTTTTTT. V and J are TRBV5-8 and TRBJ2-2, with D unresolved. The CDR3 runs 15 residues. Trimming took 4 bases from V and 0 from J, leaving 10 bases between them. Germline CDR1 SGHTS, CDR2 YDEGEE. Complete variable domain (other parts from reference TRBV5-8 and TRBJ2-2): EAGVTQSPTHLIKTRGQQATLRCSPISGHTSVYWYQQALGLGLQFLLWYDEGEERNRGNFPPRFSGRQFPNYSSELNVNALELEDSALYLCASSPRSPNTGELFFGEGSRLTVL.

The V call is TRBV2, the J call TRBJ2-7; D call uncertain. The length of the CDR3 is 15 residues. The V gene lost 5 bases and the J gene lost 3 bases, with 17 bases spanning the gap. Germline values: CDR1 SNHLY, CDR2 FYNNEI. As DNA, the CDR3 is TGTGCCAGCAGTACCCGCTTTTGGGCTTACTACGAGCAGTACTTC. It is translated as CASSTRFWAYYEQYF.

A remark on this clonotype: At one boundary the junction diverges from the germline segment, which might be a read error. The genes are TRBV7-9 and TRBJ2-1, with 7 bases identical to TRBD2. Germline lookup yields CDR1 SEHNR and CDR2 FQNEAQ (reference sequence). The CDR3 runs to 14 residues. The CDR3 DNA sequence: TGTGCCAGCAGCGGGGAGGGCAAGCATGGTTCGGCCAAATTC. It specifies CASSGEGKHGSAKF.

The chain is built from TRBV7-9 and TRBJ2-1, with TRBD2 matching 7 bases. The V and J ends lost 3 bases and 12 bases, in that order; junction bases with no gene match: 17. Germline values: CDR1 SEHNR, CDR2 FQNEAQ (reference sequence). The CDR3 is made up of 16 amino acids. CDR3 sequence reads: CASSFQSSGGSDVQFF. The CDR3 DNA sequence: TGTGCCAGCAGCTTTCAAAGTAGCGGCGGGAGCGACGTGCAGTTCTTC.

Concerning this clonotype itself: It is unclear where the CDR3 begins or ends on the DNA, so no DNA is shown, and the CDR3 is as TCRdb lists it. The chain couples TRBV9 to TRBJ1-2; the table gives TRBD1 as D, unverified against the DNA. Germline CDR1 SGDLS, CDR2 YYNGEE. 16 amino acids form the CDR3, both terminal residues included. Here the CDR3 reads CASRGAGDIQYFGYTF.

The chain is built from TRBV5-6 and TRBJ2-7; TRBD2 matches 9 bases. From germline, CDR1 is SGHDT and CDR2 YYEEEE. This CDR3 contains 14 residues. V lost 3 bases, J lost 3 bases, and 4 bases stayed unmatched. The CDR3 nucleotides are TGTGCCAGCAGCTCTAGCGGGAAATTCTACGAGCAGTACTTC. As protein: CASSSSGKFYEQYF. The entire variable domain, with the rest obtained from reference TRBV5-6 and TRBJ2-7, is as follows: DAGVTQSPTHLIKTRGQQVTLRCSPKSGHDTVSWYQQALGQGPQFIFQYYEEEERQRGNFPDRFSGHQFPNYSSELNVNALLLGDSALYLCASSSSGKFYEQYFGPGTRLTVT.

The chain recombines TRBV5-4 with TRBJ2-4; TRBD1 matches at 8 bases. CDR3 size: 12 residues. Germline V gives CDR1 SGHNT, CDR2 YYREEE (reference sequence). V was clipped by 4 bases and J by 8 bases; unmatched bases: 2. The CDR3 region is CASSQGQDIQYF. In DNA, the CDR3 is TGTGCCAGCAGCCAGGGACAGGACATTCAGTACTTC.

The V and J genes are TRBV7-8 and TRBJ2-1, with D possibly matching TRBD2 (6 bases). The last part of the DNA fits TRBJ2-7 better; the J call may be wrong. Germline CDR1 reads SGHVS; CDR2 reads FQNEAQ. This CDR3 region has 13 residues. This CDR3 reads CASSFGGSHEQYF. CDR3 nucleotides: TGTGCCAGCAGCTTTGGGGGGAGCCATGAGCAGTACTTC.

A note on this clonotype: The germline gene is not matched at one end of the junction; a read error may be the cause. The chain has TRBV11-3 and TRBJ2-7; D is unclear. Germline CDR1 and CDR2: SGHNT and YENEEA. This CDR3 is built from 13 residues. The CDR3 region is CASSLAPENEKHF. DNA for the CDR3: TGTGCCAGCAGCTTAGCCCCAGAGAACGAGAAGCACTTC. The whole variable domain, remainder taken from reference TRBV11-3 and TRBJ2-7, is EAGVVQSPRYKIIEKKQPVAFWCNPISGHNTLYWYLQNLGQGPELLIRYENEEAVDDSQLPKDRFSAERLKGVDSTLKIQPAELGDSAVYLCASSLAPENEKHFGPGTRLTVT.

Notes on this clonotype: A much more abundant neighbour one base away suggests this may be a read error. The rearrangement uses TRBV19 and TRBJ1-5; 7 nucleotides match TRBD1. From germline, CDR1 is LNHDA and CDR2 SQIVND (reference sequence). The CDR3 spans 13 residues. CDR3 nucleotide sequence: TGTGCCGGTAGTTTACAGGGGCCTCAGCCCCAGCATTTT. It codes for CAGSLQGPQPQHF.